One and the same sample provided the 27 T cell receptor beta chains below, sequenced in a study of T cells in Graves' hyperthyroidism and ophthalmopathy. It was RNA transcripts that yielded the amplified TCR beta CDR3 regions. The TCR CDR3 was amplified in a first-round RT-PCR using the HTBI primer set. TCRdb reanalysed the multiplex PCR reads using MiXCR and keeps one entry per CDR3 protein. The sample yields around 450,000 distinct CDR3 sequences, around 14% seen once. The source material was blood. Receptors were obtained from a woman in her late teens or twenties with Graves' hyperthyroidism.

The CDR3, as DNA: TGTGCCAGCAGCCAAGAAGAGAGGGACAGTAATTCACCCCTCCACTTT. It is translated as CASSQEERDSNSPLHF. The chain uses TRBV3-1 and TRBJ1-6, with 7 bases aligning to TRBD1. The germline V gene has CDR1 LGHDT and CDR2 YNNKEL (reference sequence). J gave up 6 bases and V 0 bases, and 5 bases lay outside the gene matches. The CDR3 consists of 16 residues.

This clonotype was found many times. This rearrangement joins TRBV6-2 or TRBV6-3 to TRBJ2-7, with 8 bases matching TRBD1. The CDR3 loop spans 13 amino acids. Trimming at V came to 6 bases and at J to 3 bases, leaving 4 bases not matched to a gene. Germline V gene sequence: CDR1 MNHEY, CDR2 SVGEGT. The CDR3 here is CASSYGTGYEQYF. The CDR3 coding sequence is TGTGCCAGCAGCTACGGGACAGGCTACGAGCAGTACTTC.

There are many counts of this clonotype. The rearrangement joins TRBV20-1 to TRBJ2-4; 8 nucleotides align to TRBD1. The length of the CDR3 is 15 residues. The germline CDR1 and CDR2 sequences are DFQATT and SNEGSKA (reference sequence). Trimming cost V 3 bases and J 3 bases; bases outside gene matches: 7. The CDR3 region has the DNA TGCAGTGCTAGTACCAGGGGGCGTGGCAAAAACATTCAGTACTTC. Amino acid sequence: CSASTRGRGKNIQYF.

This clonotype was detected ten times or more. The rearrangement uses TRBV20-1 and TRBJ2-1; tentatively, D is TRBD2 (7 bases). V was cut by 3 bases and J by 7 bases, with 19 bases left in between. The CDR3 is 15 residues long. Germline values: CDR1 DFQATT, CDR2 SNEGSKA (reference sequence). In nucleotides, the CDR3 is TGCAGTGCTAGCAGGGGAGGGTCCCTACAAAATGAGCAGTTCTTC. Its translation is CSASRGGSLQNEQFF.

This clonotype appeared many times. The CDR3 nucleotides are TGTGCCAGCAGCTCAAGATGGGGGCAGGACAGGGACTACGAGCAGTACTTC. It specifies CASSSRWGQDRDYEQYF. The chain combines TRBV27 with TRBJ2-7; 8 nucleotides line up with TRBD1. With 6 bases clipped from V and 3 bases from J, the junction kept 16 bases outside the gene matches. The germline V gene encodes CDR1 MNHEY and CDR2 SMNVEV (reference sequence). CDR3 length: 17 amino acids.

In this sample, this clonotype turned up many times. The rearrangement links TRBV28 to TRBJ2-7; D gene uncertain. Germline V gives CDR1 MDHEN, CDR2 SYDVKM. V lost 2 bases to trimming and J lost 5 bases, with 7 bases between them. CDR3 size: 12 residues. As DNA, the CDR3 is TGTGCCAGCAGTTTACGGGTTCACGAGCAGTACTTC. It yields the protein CASSLRVHEQYF.

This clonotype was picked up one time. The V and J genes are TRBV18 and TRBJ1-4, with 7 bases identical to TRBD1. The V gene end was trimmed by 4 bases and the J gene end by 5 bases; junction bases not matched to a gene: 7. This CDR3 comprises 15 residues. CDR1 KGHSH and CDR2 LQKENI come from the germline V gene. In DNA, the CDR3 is TGTGCCAGCTCACAGGGACAGCTGGTCAATGAAAAACTGTTTTTT. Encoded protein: CASSQGQLVNEKLFF.

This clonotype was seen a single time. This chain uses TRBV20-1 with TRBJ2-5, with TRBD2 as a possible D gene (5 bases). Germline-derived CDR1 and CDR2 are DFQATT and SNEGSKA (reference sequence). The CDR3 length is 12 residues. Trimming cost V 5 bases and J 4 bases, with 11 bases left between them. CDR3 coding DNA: TGCAGTGCTTTTACTGAGGGAGAGACCCAGTACTTC. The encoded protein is CSAFTEGETQYF.

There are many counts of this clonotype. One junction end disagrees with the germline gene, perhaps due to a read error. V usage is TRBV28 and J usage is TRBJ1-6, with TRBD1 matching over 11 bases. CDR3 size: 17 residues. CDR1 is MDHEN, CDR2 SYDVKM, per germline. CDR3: CASSLADRGLYSSPLHF. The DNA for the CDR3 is TGTGCCAGCAGTTTAGCGGACAGGGGGCTGTATAGTTCACCCCTCCACTTT. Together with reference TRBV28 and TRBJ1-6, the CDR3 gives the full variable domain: DVKVTQSSRYLVKRTGEKVFLECVQDMDHENMFWYRQDPGLGLRLIYFSYDVKMKEKGDIPEGYSVSREKKERFSLILESASTNQTSMYLCASSLADRGLYSSPLHFGNGTRLTVT.

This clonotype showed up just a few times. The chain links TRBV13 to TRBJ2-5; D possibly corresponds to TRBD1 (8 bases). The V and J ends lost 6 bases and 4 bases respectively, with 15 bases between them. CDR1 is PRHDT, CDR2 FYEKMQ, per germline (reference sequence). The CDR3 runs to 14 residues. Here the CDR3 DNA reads TGTGCCAGCAGAACGGACAGGGAGGGAGAGACCCAGTACTTC. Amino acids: CASRTDREGETQYF.

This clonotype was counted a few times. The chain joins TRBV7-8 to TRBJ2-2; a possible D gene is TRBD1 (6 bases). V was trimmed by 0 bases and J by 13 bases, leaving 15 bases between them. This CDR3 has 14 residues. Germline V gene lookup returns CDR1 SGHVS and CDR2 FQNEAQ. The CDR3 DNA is TGTGCCAGCAGCTTAGCGGGGGCCACCGCGGGGCTGTTTTTT. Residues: CASSLAGATAGLFF.

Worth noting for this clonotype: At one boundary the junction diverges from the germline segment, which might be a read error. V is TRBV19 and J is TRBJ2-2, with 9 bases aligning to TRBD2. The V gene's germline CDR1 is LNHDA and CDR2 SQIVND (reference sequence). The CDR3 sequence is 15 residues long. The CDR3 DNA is TGCGCCAGTAGGAGCGGGGGGACGGGCACCGGGGAGCTGTTTTTT. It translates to CASRSGGTGTGELFF. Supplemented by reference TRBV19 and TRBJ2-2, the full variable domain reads DGGITQSPKYLFRKEGQNVTLSCEQNLNHDAMYWYRQDPGQGLRLIYYSQIVNDFQKGDIAEGYSVSREKKESFPLTVTSAQKNPTAFYLCASRSGGTGTGELFFGEGSRLTVL.

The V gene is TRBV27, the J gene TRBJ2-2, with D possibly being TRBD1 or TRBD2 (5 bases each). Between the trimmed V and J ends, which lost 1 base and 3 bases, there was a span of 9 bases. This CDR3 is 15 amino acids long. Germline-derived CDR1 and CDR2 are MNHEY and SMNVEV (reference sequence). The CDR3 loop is CASSLWGTDTGELFF. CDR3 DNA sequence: TGTGCCAGCAGTTTATGGGGGACGGACACCGGGGAGCTGTTTTTT.

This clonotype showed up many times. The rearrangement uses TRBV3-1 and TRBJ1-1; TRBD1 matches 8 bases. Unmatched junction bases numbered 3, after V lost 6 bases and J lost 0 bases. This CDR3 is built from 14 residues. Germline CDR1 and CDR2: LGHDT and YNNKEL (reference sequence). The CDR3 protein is CASRDRALNTEAFF. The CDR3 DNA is TGTGCCAGCAGGGACAGGGCTCTGAACACTGAAGCTTTCTTT. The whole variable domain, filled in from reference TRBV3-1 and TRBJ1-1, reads DTAVSQTPKYLVTQMGNDKSIKCEQNLGHDTMYWYKQDSKKFLKIMFSYNNKELIINETVPNRFSPKSPDKAHLNLHINSLELGDSAVYFCASRDRALNTEAFFGQGTRLTVV.

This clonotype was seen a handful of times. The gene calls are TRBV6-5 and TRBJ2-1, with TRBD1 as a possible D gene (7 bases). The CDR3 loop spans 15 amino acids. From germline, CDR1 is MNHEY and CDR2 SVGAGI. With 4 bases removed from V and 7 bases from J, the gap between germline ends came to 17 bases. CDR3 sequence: CASSFSSEGANEQFF. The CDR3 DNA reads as TGTGCCAGCAGTTTTTCTTCGGAGGGGGCTAATGAGCAGTTCTTC.

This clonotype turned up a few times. The CDR3 nucleotides are TGCGCCAGCAGCCTCTCCAGGGTAAGGGACACCGGGGAGCTGTTTTTT. Protein sequence: CASSLSRVRDTGELFF. The chain is built from TRBV4-1 and TRBJ2-2, with D perhaps TRBD1 (5 bases). The CDR3 extends over 16 amino acids. CDR1 is MGHRA and CDR2 is YSYEKL in the germline V gene. V was trimmed by 4 bases and J by 3 bases, leaving 15 bases between them.

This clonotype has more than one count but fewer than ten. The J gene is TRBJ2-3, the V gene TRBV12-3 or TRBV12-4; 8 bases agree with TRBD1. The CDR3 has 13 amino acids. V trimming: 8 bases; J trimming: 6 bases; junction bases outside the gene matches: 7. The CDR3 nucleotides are TGTGCCAGCGGGGGGACAGGACCTGATACGCAGTATTTT. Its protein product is CASGGTGPDTQYF.

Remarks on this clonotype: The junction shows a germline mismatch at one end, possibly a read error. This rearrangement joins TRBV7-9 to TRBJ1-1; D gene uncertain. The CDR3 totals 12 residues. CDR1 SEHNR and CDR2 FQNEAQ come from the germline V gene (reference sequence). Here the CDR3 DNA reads TGTGCCAGCAGCTTAAGTTCTGCTGAAGCTTCCTTT. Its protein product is CASSLSSAEASF. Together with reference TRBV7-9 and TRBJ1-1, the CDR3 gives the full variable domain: DTGVSQNPRHKITKRGQNVTFRCDPISEHNRLYWYRQTLGQGPEFLTYFQNEAQLEKSRLLSDRFSAERPKGSFSTLEIQRTEQGDSAMYLCASSLSSAEASFGQGTRLTVV.

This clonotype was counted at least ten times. The CDR3 sequence: CASRFLIQGEAFF. The CDR3 DNA reads as TGTGCCAGCAGATTCCTTATACAGGGTGAAGCTTTCTTT. The J gene is TRBJ1-1, the V gene TRBV28; perhaps TRBD1 as D (6 bases). CDR1 and CDR2 (germline): MDHEN, SYDVKM. The CDR3 consists of 13 residues. The ends were cut back, 6 bases at V and 7 bases at J, with 15 bases in the middle.

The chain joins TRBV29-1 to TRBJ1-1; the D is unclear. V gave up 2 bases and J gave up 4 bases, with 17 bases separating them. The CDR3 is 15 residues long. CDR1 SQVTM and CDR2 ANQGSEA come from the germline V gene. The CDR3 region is CSVERSRELTTEAFF. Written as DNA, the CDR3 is TGCAGCGTTGAAAGGTCGCGCGAATTGACCACTGAAGCTTTCTTT.

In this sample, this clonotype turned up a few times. CDR3 bases: TGCAGTGCTAGCTCCGGGGCGCTTGAGCAGTACTTC. It yields the protein CSASSGALEQYF. This chain uses TRBV20-1 with TRBJ2-7; the D gene could be TRBD1 or TRBD2 (5 bases each). CDR1 DFQATT and CDR2 SNEGSKA come from the germline V gene (reference sequence). Trimming took 3 bases from V and 7 from J, leaving 13 bases between them. The length of the CDR3 is 12 residues.

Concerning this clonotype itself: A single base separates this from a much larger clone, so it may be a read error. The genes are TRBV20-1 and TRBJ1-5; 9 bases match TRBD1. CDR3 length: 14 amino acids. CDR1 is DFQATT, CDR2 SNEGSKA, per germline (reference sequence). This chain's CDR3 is CSARGDRANRPQHF. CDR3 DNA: TGCAGTGCTAGAGGGGACAGGGCCAATCGGCCCCAGCATTTT.

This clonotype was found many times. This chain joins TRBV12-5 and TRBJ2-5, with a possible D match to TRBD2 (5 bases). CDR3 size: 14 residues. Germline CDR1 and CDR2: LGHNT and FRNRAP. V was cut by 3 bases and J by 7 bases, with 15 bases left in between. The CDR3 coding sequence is TGTGCTAGTGGTTTTTGTCGTTGCGCGGGGACCCAGTACTTC. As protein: CASGFCRCAGTQYF.

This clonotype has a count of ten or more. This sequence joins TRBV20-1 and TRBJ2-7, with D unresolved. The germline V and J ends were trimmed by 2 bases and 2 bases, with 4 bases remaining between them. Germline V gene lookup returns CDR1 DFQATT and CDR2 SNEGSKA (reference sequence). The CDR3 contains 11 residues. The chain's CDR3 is CSARSPYEQYF. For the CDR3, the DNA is TGCAGTGCTAGATCGCCCTACGAGCAGTACTTC.

The CDR3 region has the DNA TGCAGCGTTAAACTTCTCCGGGGGAACACTGAAGCTTTCTTT. It is translated as CSVKLLRGNTEAFF. The chain recombines TRBV29-1 with TRBJ1-1; D uncertain. Germline V lookup: CDR1 SQVTM, CDR2 ANQGSEA. V lost 5 bases to trimming and J lost 1 base, with 14 bases between them. This CDR3 has 14 residues.

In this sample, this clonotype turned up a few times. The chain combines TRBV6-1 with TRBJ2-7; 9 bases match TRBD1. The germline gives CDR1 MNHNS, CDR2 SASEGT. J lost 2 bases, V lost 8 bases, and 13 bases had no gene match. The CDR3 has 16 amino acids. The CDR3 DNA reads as TGTGCCAGCCAGCCGGGACAGGGTTATGTGGCCTACGAGCAGTACTTC. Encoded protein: CASQPGQGYVAYEQYF.

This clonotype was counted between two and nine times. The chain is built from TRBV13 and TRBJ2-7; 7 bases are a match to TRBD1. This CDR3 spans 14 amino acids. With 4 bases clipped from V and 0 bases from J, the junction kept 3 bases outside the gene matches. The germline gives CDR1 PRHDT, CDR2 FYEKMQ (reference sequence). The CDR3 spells CASSYRGNSYEQYF. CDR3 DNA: TGTGCCAGCAGCTACAGGGGAAACTCCTACGAGCAGTACTTC.